Listed here is a single TCR beta chain. Trimming took off 8 bases at V and 0 bases at J, with 16 bases between the two ends. The CDR3 runs to 15 residues. CDR1 and CDR2 (germline): MNHEY, SVGAGI. Data came from immunoSEQ multiplex PCR; TCRdb stores just in-frame clones and leaves some out. This table holds around 63,000 clones, more than 75% found once. The data were taken from a study of control samples from healthy donors and cancer patients. The receptor's source is a woman aged 45-59 years with head and neck cancer. The chain is built from TRBV6-5 and TRBJ1-2, with D tentatively TRBD1 (6 bases). The sample consisted of PBMCs. The DNA of the CDR3 is TGTGCCAGCTCAGGGGAGAACAAAGCTAACTATGGCTACACCTTC. This sequence encodes CASSGENKANYGYTF.